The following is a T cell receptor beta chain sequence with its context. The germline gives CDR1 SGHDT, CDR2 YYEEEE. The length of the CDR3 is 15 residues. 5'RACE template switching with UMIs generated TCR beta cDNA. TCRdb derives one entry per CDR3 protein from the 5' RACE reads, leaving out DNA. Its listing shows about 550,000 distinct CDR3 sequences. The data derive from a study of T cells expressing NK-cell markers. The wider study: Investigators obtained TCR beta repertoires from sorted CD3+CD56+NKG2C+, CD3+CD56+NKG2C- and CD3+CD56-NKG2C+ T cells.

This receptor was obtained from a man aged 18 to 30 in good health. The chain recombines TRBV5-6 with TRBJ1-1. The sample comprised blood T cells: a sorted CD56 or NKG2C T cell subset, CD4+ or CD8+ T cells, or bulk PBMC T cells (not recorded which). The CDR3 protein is CASTKNRERNTEAFF.